Each of the 14 T cell receptor beta chains below was sequenced from the same sample in a study of control samples from healthy donors and cancer patients. The protocol was immunoSEQ multiplex PCR, while the TCRdb copy is restricted to in-frame clones and leaves out a portion. The sample consists of roughly 130,000 clones, about 94% of them appearing once. Input material: PBMCs. The receptors shown here come from a man in his sixties with colorectal cancer.

The CDR3 spells CASSAGTVTDTQYF. The CDR3, as DNA: TGTGCCAGTAGTGCCGGGACAGTCACAGATACGCAGTATTTT. V usage is TRBV19 and J usage is TRBJ2-3; 7 nucleotides agree with TRBD1. The CDR3 sequence is 14 residues long. V was pared by 5 bases and J by 2 bases, with 4 bases of the junction left unmatched. Germline values: CDR1 LNHDA, CDR2 SQIVND (reference sequence).

This clone was detected only a few times. The V and J genes are TRBV7-2 and TRBJ1-6, with a tentative D call TRBD1 (5 bases). Trimming pared 4 bases from V and 10 bases from J, leaving 17 bases between. Germline loops: CDR1 SGHTA, CDR2 FQGNSA. This CDR3 is built from 15 residues. The CDR3 is CASSSTARDPSPLHF. The DNA of the CDR3 is TGTGCCAGCAGCTCCACGGCCAGGGATCCCTCACCCCTCCACTTT.

V usage is TRBV7-2 and J usage is TRBJ1-1, with D possibly being TRBD1 (5 bases). This CDR3 has 15 amino acids. Between the trimmed V and J ends, which lost 5 bases and 4 bases, there was a span of 17 bases. The germline V gene has CDR1 SGHTA and CDR2 FQGNSA. The CDR3 DNA reads TGTGCCAGCAGCAGGGTCAGGGCATCGCTCACTGAAGCTTTCTTT. This codes for CASSRVRASLTEAFF.

This clone was observed a single time. V is TRBV7-2 and J is TRBJ2-5; weak D call: TRBD1 (5 bases). V lost 1 base and J lost 5, with 14 bases in between. The CDR3 has 15 residues. CDR1 is SGHTA, CDR2 FQGNSA, per germline. The CDR3 is CASSLDQGTVETQYF. Written as DNA, the CDR3 is TGTGCCAGCAGCTTAGATCAGGGTACGGTGGAGACCCAGTACTTC.

This chain connects TRBV27 to TRBJ2-3; 9 nucleotides line up with TRBD1. Trimming cost V 4 bases and J 1 base; bases outside gene matches: 6. Germline CDR1 and CDR2: MNHEY and SMNVEV (reference sequence). The CDR3 totals 16 residues. The CDR3 DNA reads TGTGCCAGCAGTTCTTGGGACAGGGCCCGCACAGATACGCAGTATTTT. As protein: CASSSWDRARTDTQYF.

As regards this clone: Different DNA sequences within this sample yield the same CDR3. The rearrangement joins TRBV20-1 to TRBJ1-1; unclear D gene. The germline V and J ends were trimmed by 3 bases and 1 base, with 3 bases remaining between them. Germline V gives CDR1 DFQATT, CDR2 SNEGSKA (reference sequence). The CDR3 sequence is 11 residues long. DNA of the CDR3: TGCAGTGCTAGTGAGAACACTGAAGCTTTCTTT. Protein: CSASENTEAFF.

V is TRBV10-1 and J is TRBJ1-2, with TRBD1 matching 12 bases. V lost 6 bases to trimming and J lost 3 bases; unmatched junction nucleotides: 8. Germline V gene data show CDR1 as WNHNN and CDR2 as SYGVQD (reference sequence). This CDR3 has 16 residues. The CDR3 bases are TGCGCCAGCAGGGGGACAGGGGGCATCATTCACTATGGCTACACCTTC. Protein product: CASRGTGGIIHYGYTF.

The rearrangement uses TRBV10-1 and TRBJ2-5, with D uncertain. V was cut by 4 bases and J by 2 bases, with 8 bases left in between. The CDR3 runs 13 residues. Germline V gene data show CDR1 as WNHNN and CDR2 as SYGVQD (reference sequence). CDR3 DNA sequence: TGCGCCAGCAGTGGGTTCCCACAAGAGACCCAGTACTTC. Translating it yields CASSGFPQETQYF.

This chain connects TRBV9 to TRBJ1-2; the D gene is possibly TRBD1 (5 bases). Germline assignment: CDR1 SGDLS and CDR2 YYNGEE. This CDR3 has 12 residues. Trimming shortened V by 6 bases and J by 5 bases, and 11 bases separated the two germline ends. The CDR3 reads CASTQRGYGYTF. The CDR3 nucleotides are TGTGCCAGCACCCAGAGGGGATATGGCTACACCTTC.

The V call is TRBV7-9, the J call TRBJ1-1; possible D gene TRBD1, 5 bases. Germline-derived CDR1 and CDR2 are SEHNR and FQNEAQ (reference sequence). The CDR3 runs to 13 residues. V lost 5 bases to trimming and J lost 3 bases, with 10 bases between them. The CDR3 DNA reads TGTGCCAGCAGCACGCAAGGGGACACTGAAGCTTTCTTT. Protein product: CASSTQGDTEAFF.

The rearrangement joins TRBV6-5 to TRBJ2-5; D gene uncertain. This CDR3 spans 13 amino acids. CDR1 and CDR2 (germline): MNHEY, SVGAGI. With 5 bases removed from V and 5 bases from J, the gap between germline ends came to 12 bases. The CDR3 DNA sequence: TGTGCCAGCAGTCCGGGCTACGGGGAGACCCAGTACTTC. This gives the protein CASSPGYGETQYF.

This clone rates as medium-sized. This specimen includes other DNA sequences encoding the same CDR3. The chain couples TRBV19 to TRBJ1-3, with D perhaps matching TRBD1 (5 bases). CDR1 is LNHDA, CDR2 SQIVND, per germline (reference sequence). The V gene lost 3 bases and the J gene lost 6 bases, with 6 bases spanning the gap. The CDR3 sequence is 12 residues long. CDR3 in DNA: TGTGCCAGTAGTATCAGGGAAAACACCATATATTTT. It specifies CASSIRENTIYF.

The chain recombines TRBV5-7 with TRBJ2-5; a weak D match, TRBD1 (6 bases). TRBV5-7 is filed as an ORF, its function uncertain. This CDR3 region has 16 residues. Trimming cost V 2 bases and J 0 bases, with 14 bases left between them. Here the CDR3 DNA reads TGTGCCAGCAGCTTCTCATACAGGGCCCACCAAGAGACCCAGTACTTC. Translation gives CASSFSYRAHQETQYF.

The J gene is TRBJ1-6, the V gene TRBV11-1, with a tentative D call TRBD1 (6 bases). The CDR3 totals 14 residues. Trimming took off 5 bases at V and 9 bases at J, with 14 bases between the two ends. Germline V CDR1 and CDR2: SGHAT, FQDESV (reference sequence). For the CDR3, the DNA is TGTGCCAGCAGCCTTCGACAGGTTGCTTCACCCCTCCACTTT. Protein product: CASSLRQVASPLHF.